This T cell receptor (beta chain) appears in the sequencing data of a study of T cells in Graves' hyperthyroidism and ophthalmopathy. What was amplified from RNA transcripts were TCR beta CDR3 regions. TCR CDR3 regions were first amplified by RT-PCR with HTBI primers. Using its own MiXCR run on the multiplex PCR reads, TCRdb lists one record per CDR3 protein. The sample records a few hundred thousand distinct CDR3 sequences, 40% to 55% being singletons. V was pared by 1 base and J by 4 bases, with 1 base of the junction left unmatched. CDR1 DFQATT and CDR2 SNEGSKA come from the germline V gene (reference sequence). CDR3 length: 13 amino acids. Whole-study findings and limits: Researchers found most expanded thyroid clonotypes above 0.001 in blood as well. Prediction of ophthalmopathy progression came a median around 6 months pre-onset.

As for this clonotype: Its antigen is not identified.

This receptor was identified in a woman aged 18-30 years with Graves' hyperthyroidism. What was sequenced was peripheral blood or thyroid tissue (not recorded which). The chain combines TRBV20-1 with TRBJ2-5; 9 bases map to TRBD1. CDR3 protein: CSARGDRAETQYF. CDR3 nucleotide sequence: TGCAGTGCTAGAGGGGACAGGGCAGAGACCCAGTACTTC.